The clone carrying this T cell receptor beta chain was seen ten or more times. Its antigen is currently unknown. Unsorted whole blood supplied the RNA, and germline DNA was extracted too. The CDR3 contains 16 residues. Trimming removed 4 bases from V and 4 bases from J; junction bases left unmatched: 9. Germline assignment: CDR1 ENHRY and CDR2 SYGVKD. TCR beta cDNA was reverse-transcribed from around 0.55 ug of total RNA. The reaction used a constant-region primer and ProtoScript II reverse transcriptase. Investigators got TCR beta libraries out of three nested multiplex PCR rounds, done with slightly modified ARM-PCR. The first two PCR rounds used TRBV1-TRBV30 primers with a Cbeta primer, approximately 9 cycles each. TCRdb reanalysed the multiplex PCR reads using MiXCR and keeps one entry per CDR3 protein. Of 150,000 to 200,000 distinct CDR3 sequences listed, about 60% were seen once; the top ten hold about 70%.

These data are taken from a study of tumor-infiltrating lymphocytes in primary liver carcinoma. Findings and limits, study-wide: Blood trailed tumors significantly in top-250-clone fraction (p = 0.039).

The chain combines TRBV10-3 with TRBJ1-4; 7 bases align to TRBD1. The sample was peripheral blood. The source of this sequence is a man in his forties or fifties with primary liver carcinoma and hepatitis B virus infection. This CDR3 is CAISGSPGQSNEKLFF. The CDR3 DNA follows: TGTGCCATCAGTGGCTCACCGGGACAGAGTAATGAAAAACTGTTTTTT.